This TCR beta chain was recovered during a study of T-cell memory formation after mild COVID-19. As to this clonotype: Its antigen is unknown.

UMIs and sample barcodes were carried by the TCR alpha and TCR beta cDNA libraries that 5'RACE produced using constant-segment primers. TCRdb used MiXCR to reprocess the 5' RACE reads, holding one entry per CDR3 protein. The repertoire holds around 320,000 distinct CDR3 sequences, with 14% as singletons. Study-wide results and limits: In second-wave clones peaking day 37, SARS-CoV-2 specificity remained unconfirmed. Whereas later expanders leaned CD4+, clones contracting day 15 to 85 showed a balanced CD4/CD8 makeup. The study found contracting CD4+ clones mainly in CM and EM and contracting CD8+ clones in EMRA.

The material sequenced was PBMCs or a T cell subset sorted from them (not recorded which). The receptor comes from a young man who had mild COVID-19 (a few samples of this study predate the infection). Cell type and time point are not known.

Here the CDR3 reads CASSLGKGGDQPQHF. CDR3 coding DNA: TGTGCCAGCAGCTTGGGCAAAGGGGGGGATCAGCCCCAGCATTTT. The chain employs TRBV5-8 and TRBJ1-5; possible D gene TRBD1, 6 bases. The CDR3 consists of 15 residues. V was cut by 0 bases and J by 5 bases, with 12 bases left in between. Germline V gene data show CDR1 as SGHTS and CDR2 as YDEGEE.